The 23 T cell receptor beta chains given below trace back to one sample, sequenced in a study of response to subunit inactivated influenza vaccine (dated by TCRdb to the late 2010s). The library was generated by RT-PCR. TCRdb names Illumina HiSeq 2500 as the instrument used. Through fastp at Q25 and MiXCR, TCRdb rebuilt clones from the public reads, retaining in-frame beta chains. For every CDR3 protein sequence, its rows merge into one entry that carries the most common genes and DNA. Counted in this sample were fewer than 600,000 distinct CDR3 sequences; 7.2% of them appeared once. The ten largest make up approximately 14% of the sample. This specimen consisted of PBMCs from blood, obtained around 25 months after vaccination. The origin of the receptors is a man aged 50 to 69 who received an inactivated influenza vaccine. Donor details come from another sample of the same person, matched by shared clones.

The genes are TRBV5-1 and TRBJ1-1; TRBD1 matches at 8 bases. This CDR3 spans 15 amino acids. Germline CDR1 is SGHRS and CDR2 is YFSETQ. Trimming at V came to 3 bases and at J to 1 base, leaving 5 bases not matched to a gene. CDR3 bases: TGCGCCAGCAGCTCTGGGACAGGACAGAACACTGAAGCTTTCTTT. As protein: CASSSGTGQNTEAFF.

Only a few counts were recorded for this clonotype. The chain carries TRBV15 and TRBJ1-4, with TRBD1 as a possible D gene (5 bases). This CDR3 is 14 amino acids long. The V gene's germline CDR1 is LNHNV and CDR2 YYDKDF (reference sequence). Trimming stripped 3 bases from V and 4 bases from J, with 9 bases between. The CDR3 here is CATSREGSNEKLFF. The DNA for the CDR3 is TGTGCCACCAGCAGGGAGGGGAGTAATGAAAAACTGTTTTTT.

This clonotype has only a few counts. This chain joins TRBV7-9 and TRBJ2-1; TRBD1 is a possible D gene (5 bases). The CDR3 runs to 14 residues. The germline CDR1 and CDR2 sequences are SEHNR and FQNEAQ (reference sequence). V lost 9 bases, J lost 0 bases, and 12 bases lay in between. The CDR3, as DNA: TGTGCCAGTATAACAGGTGCCTCCTACAATGAGCAGTTCTTC. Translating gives CASITGASYNEQFF.

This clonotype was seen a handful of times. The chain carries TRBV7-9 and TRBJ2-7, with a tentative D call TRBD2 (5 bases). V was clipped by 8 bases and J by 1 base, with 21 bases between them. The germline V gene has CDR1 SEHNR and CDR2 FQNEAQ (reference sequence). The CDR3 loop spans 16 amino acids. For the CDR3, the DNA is TGTGCCAGCGGAGCTAGCTACGGGAAGAGTTCCTACGAGCAGTACTTC. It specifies CASGASYGKSSYEQYF. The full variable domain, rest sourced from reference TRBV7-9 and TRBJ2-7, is DTGVSQNPRHKITKRGQNVTFRCDPISEHNRLYWYRQTLGQGPEFLTYFQNEAQLEKSRLLSDRFSAERPKGSFSTLEIQRTEQGDSAMYLCASGASYGKSSYEQYFGPGTRLTVT.

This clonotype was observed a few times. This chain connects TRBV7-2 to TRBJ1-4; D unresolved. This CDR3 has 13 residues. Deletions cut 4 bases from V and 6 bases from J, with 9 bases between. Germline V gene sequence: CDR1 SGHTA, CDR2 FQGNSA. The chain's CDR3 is CASSSPVYEKLFF. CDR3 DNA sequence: TGTGCCAGCAGCTCCCCGGTCTATGAAAAACTGTTTTTT.

CDR3 in amino acids: CSARLGHPNTEAFF. In DNA, the CDR3 is TGCAGTGCTAGATTGGGGCACCCGAACACTGAAGCTTTCTTT. V usage is TRBV20-1 and J usage is TRBJ1-1; possibly TRBD1 for D (5 bases). Between the trimmed V and J ends, which lost 2 bases and 1 base, there was a span of 11 bases. Germline V gene lookup returns CDR1 DFQATT and CDR2 SNEGSKA (reference sequence). The CDR3 is made up of 14 amino acids.

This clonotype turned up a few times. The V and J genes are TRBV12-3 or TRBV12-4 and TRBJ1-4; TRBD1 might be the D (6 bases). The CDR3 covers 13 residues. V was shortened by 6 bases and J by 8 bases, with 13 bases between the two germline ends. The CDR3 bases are TGTGCCAGCAGATACAGGGTCGGAGAAAAACTGTTTTTT. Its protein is CASRYRVGEKLFF.

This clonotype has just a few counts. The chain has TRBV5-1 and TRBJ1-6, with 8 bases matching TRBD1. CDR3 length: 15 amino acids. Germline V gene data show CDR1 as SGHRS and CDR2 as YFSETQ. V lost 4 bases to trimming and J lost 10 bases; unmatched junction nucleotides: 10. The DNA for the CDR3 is TGCGCCAGCAGCATCGCGACAGGGGTGACCTCACCCCTCCACTTT. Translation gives CASSIATGVTSPLHF. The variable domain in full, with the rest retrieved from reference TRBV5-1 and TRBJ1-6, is KAGVTQTPRYLIKTRGQQVTLSCSPISGHRSVSWYQQTPGQGLQFLFEYFSETQRNKGNFPGRFSGRQFSNSRSEMNVSTLELGDSALYLCASSIATGVTSPLHFGNGTRLTVT.

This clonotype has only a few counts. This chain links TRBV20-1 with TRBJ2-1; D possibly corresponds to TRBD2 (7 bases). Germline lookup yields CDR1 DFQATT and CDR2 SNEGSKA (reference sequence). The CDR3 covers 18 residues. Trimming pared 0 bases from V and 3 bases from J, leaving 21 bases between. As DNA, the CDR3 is TGCAGTGCTAGAGAAGTAGGCCGTGGCGGGGGCTACTACAATGAGCAGTTCTTC. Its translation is CSAREVGRGGGYYNEQFF.

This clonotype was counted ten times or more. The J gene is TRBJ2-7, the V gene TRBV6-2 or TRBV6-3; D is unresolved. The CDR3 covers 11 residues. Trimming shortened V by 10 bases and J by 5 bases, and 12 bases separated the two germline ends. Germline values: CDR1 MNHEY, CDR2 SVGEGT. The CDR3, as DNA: TGTGCCACCCATCAAGTGAACGAGCAGTACTTC. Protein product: CATHQVNEQYF.

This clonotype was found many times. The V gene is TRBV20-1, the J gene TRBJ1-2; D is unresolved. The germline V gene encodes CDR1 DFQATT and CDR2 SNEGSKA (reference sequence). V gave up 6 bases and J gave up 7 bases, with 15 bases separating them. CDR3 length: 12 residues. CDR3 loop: CSAWTAVVGYTF. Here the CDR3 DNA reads TGCAGTGCCTGGACGGCGGTCGTTGGCTACACCTTC.

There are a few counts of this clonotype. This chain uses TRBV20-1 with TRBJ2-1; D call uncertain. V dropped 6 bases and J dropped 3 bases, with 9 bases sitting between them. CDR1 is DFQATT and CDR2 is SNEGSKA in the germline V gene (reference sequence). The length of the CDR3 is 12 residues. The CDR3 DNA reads TGCAGTGCCGGAGAGCTCTACAATGAGCAGTTCTTC. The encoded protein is CSAGELYNEQFF.

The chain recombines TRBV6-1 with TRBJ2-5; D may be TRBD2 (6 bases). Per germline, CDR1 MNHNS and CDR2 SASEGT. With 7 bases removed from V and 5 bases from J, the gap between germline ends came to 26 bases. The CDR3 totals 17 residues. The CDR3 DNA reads TGTGCCAGCACCAACGATTATTTGGGACGGGGGACGGAGACCCAGTACTTC. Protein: CASTNDYLGRGTETQYF.

CDR3 residues: CASSLVASGSYEQYF. In DNA form, the CDR3 reads TGTGCCAGCAGCTTAGTCGCTAGCGGGAGTTACGAGCAGTACTTC. The J gene is TRBJ2-7, the V gene TRBV7-8, with TRBD2 identical over 10 bases. The CDR3 runs to 15 residues. The germline V gene encodes CDR1 SGHVS and CDR2 FQNEAQ. The junction had 4 bases not matched to a gene; V was cut back by 1 base and J by 4 bases.

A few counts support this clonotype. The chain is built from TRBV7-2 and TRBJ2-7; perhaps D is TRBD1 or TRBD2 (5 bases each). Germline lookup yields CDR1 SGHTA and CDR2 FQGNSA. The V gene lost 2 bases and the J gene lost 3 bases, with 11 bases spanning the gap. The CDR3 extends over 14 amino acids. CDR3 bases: TGTGCCAGCAGCTTAAGGGACGGCCTCTACGAGCAGTACTTC. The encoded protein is CASSLRDGLYEQYF.

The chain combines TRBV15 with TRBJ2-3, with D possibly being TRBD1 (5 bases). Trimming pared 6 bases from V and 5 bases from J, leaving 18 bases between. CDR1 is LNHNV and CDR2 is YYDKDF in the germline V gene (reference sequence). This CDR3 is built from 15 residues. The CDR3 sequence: CATSSLGASQDTQYF. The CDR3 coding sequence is TGTGCCACCAGTTCCCTTGGGGCTTCCCAAGATACGCAGTATTTT. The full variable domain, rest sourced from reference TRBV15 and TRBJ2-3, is DAMVIQNPRYQVTQFGKPVTLSCSQTLNHNVMYWYQQKSSQAPKLLFHYYDKDFNNEADTPDNFQSRRPNTSFCFLDIRSPGLGDTAMYLCATSSLGASQDTQYFGPGTRLTVL.

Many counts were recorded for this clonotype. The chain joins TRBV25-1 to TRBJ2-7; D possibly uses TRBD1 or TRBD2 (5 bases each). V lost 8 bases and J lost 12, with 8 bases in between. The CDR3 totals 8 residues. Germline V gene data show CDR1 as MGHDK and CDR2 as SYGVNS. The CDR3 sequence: CASQGPYF. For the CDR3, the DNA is TGTGCCAGCCAGGGACCGTACTTC.

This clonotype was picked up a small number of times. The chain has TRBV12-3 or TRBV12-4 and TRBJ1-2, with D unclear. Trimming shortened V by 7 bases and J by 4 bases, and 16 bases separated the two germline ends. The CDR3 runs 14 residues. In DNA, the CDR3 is TGTGCCAGCAACTTTGGACGGGATCCCTATGGCTACACCTTC. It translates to CASNFGRDPYGYTF.

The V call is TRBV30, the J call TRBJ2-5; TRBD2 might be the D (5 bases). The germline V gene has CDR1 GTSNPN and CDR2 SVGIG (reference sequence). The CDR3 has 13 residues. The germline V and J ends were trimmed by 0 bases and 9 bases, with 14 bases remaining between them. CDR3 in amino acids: CAWSVLAARAQYF. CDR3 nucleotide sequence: TGTGCCTGGAGTGTCCTAGCCGCTAGGGCCCAGTACTTC.

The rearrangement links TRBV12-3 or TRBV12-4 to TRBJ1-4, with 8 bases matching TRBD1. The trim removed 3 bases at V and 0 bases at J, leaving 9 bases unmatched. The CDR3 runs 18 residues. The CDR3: CASSFAGTGLATNEKLFF. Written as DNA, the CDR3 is TGTGCCAGCAGTTTCGCCGGGACAGGCCTAGCAACTAATGAAAAACTGTTTTTT.

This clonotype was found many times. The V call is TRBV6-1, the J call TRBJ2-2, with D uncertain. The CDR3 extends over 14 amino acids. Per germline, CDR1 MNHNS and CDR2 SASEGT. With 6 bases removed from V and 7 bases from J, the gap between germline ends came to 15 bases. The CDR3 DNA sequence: TGTGCCAGCAGCCCGATCTACAAATTCGGGGAGCTGTTTTTT. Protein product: CASSPIYKFGELFF.

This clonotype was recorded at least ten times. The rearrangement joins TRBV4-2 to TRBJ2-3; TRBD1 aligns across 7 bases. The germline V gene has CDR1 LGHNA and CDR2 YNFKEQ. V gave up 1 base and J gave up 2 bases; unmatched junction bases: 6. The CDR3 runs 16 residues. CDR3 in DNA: TGTGCCAGCAGCCAAGGTACCGGGACAGCCACAGATACGCAGTATTTT. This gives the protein CASSQGTGTATDTQYF.

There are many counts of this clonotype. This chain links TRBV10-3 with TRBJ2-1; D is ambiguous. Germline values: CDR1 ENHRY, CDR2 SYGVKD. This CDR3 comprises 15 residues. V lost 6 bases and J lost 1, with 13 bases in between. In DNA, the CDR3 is TGTGCCATCAGGCCAACAAGTGGATCCTACAATGAGCAGTTCTTC. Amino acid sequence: CAIRPTSGSYNEQFF.